A selection of T cell receptor beta chains follows, all from one sample in a study of T cell clones after liver transplantation. TCRdb's copy holds only in-frame clones and misses some; the assay was immunoSEQ multiplex PCR. The sample contains around 77,000 clones, 75% to 85% of which appear only once. The sequencing here drew on CD4+ T cells from blood, taken 12 months after liver transplant. The receptor set was obtained from a human patient who received a liver transplant. Some of these T cells may belong to the graft donor. CDR3s include the opening cysteine and the closing phenylalanine or tryptophan. Each record gives: V gene, clone size, D gene, J gene, CDR3 DNA, CDR3 protein. A D gene is named only where the DNA matches it firmly. The size field is filled for only some rows; it gives once, few, many or a size class.

TRBV18,.,TRBD1,TRBJ1-1,TGTGCCAGCTCACCAGCAAGGGCAGGGGGCCCGGACAAGAACACTGAAGCTTTCTTT,CASSPARAGGPDKNTEAFF
TRBV28,.,.,TRBJ1-5,TGTGCCAGCAGTTTCTCGACACGCGGTGTAAATCAGCCCCAGCATTTT,CASSFSTRGVNQPQHF
TRBV19,.,.,TRBJ1-1,TGTGCCAGTAGTCCCTGGGGGGGAGGTAACACTGAAGCTTTCTTT,CASSPWGGGNTEAFF
TRBV6-1,.,.,TRBJ2-7,TGTGCCAGCAGAGCGACAGGGGAGGGCTACGAGCAGTACTTC,CASRATGEGYEQYF
TRBV5-1,.,.,TRBJ2-3,TGCGCCAGCAGCTTACAGGGTTCCACAGATACGCAGTATTTT,CASSLQGSTDTQYF
TRBV7-9,.,.,TRBJ2-5,TGTGCCAGCAGCTTAGAGGTCCAAGAGACCCAGTACTTC,CASSLEVQETQYF
TRBV7-3,.,TRBD2,TRBJ2-7,TGTGCCAGCAGCTTGGACTTAACCCTGACTAGCGGGAACTACGAGCAGTACTTC,CASSLDLTLTSGNYEQYF
TRBV5-1,.,.,TRBJ2-5,TGCGCCAGCAGCTTGCTGGGACAGCGGGACCAAGAGACCCAGTACTTC,CASSLLGQRDQETQYF
TRBV5-6,.,TRBD1,TRBJ2-5,TGTGCCAGCAGCTTCGACAGGGGGCGAGTAGAGACCCAGTACTTC,CASSFDRGRVETQYF
TRBV28,.,TRBD1,TRBJ2-4,TGTGCCAGCAGCTATAGTACAGGGGGCATGGCCAAAAACATTCAGTACTTC,CASSYSTGGMAKNIQYF
TRBV7-8,.,.,TRBJ2-1,TGTGCCAGCAGCCTAACGGGGATATGGGATGAGCAGTTCTTC,CASSLTGIWDEQFF
TRBV5-1,.,.,TRBJ1-2,TGCGCCAGCGCCTCATCCTATGGCTACACCTTC,CASASSYGYTF
TRBV14,few,TRBD1,TRBJ2-5,TGTGCCAGCAGCCAAGCGGACAGGCGAAGGGAGACCCAGTACTTC,CASSQADRRRETQYF
TRBV5-1,.,TRBD1,TRBJ2-6,TGCGCCAGCAGCCCAGGGACAGCTGGGGCCAACGTCCTGACTTTC,CASSPGTAGANVLTF
TRBV21-1,.,.,TRBJ2-7,TGTGCCCGTAGACTAGCGGGGAACTTAGAACCCTACGAGCAGTACTTC,CARRLAGNLEPYEQYF
TRBV5-1,.,.,TRBJ2-7,TGCGCCAGCAGCTTGGTAGGACACTACGAGCAGTACTTC,CASSLVGHYEQYF
TRBV6-5,.,.,TRBJ2-1,TGTGCCAGCACCCTACCGCAGGGGAATGAGCAGTTCTTC,CASTLPQGNEQFF
TRBV15,.,.,TRBJ1-5,TGTGCCACCAGCAGAGAATTGGGGAGCAATCAGCCCCAGCATTTT,CATSRELGSNQPQHF
TRBV7-3,.,.,TRBJ2-2,TGTGCCAGCAGCCCTCGGGGTCCGAACACCGGGGAGCTGTTTTTT,CASSPRGPNTGELFF
TRBV7-9,.,TRBD1,TRBJ2-7,TGTGCCAGCAGCCTCCCGCTAGGGACAGGAGTTTACGAGCAGTACTTC,CASSLPLGTGVYEQYF